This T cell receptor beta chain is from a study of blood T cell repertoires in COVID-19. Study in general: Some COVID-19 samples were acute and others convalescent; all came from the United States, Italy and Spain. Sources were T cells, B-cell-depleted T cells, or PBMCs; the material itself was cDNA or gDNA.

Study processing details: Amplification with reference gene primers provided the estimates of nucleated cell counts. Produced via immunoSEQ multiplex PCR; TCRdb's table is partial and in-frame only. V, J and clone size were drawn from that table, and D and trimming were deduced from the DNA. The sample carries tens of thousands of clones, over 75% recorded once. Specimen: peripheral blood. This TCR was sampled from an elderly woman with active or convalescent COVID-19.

CDR3 residues: CASSQSRGGYNEQFF. DNA of the CDR3: TGCGCCAGCAGCCAGTCGCGGGGGGGCTACAATGAGCAGTTCTTC. The chain employs TRBV4-3 and TRBJ2-1, with 9 bases aligning to TRBD2. CDR1 LGHNA and CDR2 YSLEER come from the germline V gene. The J segment lost 3 bases and the V segment lost 3 bases, leaving 3 bases of the junction unmatched. The length of the CDR3 is 15 residues.